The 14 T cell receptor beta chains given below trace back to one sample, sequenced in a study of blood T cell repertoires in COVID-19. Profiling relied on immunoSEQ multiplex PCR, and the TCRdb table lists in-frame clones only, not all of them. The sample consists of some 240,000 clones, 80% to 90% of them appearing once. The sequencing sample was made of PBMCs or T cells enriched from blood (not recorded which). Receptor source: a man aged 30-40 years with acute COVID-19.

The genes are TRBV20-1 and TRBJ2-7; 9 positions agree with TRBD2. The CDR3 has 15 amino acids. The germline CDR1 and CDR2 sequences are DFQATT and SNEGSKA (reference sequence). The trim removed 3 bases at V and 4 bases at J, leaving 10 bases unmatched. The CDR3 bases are TGCAGTGCTAGTTTGGGACTAGCTCACGGTTACGAGCAGTACGTC. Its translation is CSASLGLAHGYEQYV.

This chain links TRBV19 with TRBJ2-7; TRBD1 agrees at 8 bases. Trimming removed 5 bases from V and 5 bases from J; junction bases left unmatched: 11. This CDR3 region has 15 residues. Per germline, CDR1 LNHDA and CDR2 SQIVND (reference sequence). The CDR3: CASSPDRVRDHEQYV. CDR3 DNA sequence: TGTGCCAGTAGTCCGGACAGGGTTAGGGATCACGAGCAGTACGTC.

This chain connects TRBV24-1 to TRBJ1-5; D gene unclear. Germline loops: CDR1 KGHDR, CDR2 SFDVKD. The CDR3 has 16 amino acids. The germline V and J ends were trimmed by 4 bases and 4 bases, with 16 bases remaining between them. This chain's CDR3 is CATSEDGRVPNQPQHF. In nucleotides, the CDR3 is TGTGCCACCAGTGAAGATGGGCGTGTACCGAATCAGCCCCAGCATTTT.

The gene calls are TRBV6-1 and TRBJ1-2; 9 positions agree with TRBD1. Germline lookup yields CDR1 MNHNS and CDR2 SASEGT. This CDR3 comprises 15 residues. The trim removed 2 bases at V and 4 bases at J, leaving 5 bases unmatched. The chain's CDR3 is CASSENTGGSYGYTF. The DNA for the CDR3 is TGTGCCAGCAGTGAAAACACAGGGGGCAGCTATGGCTACACCTTC.

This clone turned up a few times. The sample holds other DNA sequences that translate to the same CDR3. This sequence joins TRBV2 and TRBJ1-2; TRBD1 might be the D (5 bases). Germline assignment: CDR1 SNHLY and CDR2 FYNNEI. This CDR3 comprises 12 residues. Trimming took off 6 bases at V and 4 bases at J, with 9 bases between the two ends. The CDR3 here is CASSRDSYGYTF. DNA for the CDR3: TGTGCCAGCAGCCGCGACAGCTATGGCTACACCTTC.

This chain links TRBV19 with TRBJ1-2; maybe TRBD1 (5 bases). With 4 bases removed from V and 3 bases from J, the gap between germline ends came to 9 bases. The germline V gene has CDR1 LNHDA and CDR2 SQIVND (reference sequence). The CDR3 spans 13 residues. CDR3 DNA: TGTGCCAGTAGTACGACAGTCTACTATGGCTACACCTTC. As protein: CASSTTVYYGYTF. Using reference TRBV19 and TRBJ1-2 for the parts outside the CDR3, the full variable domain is DGGITQSPKYLFRKEGQNVTLSCEQNLNHDAMYWYRQDPGQGLRLIYYSQIVNDFQKGDIAEGYSVSREKKESFPLTVTSAQKNPTAFYLCASSTTVYYGYTFGSGTRLTVV.

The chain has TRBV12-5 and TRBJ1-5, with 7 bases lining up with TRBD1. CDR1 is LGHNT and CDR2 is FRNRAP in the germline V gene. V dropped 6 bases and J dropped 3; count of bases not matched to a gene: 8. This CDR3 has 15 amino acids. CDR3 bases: TGTGCTAGTGGCGAAGGGACAGTATTCAATCAGCCCCAGCATTTT. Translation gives CASGEGTVFNQPQHF.

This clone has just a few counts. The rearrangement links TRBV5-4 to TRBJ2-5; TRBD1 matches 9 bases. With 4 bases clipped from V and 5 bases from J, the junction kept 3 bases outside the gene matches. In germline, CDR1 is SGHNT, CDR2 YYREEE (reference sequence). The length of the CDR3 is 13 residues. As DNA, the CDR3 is TGTGCCAGCAGCCCGGACAGGGGTGAGACCCAGTACTTC. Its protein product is CASSPDRGETQYF.

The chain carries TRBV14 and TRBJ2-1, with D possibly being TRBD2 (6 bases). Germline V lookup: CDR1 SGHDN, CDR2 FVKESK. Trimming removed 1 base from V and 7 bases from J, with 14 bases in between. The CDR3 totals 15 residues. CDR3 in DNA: TGTGCCAGCAGCCAAGTTCCCGGGGAGGTAAATGAGCAGTTCTTC. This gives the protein CASSQVPGEVNEQFF.

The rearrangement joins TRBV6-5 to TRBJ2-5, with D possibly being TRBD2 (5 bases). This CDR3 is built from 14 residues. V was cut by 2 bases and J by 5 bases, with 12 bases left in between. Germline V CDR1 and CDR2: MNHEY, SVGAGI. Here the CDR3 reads CASSYSRRGETQYF. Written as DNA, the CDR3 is TGTGCCAGCAGTTACAGTAGGCGAGGGGAGACCCAGTACTTC.

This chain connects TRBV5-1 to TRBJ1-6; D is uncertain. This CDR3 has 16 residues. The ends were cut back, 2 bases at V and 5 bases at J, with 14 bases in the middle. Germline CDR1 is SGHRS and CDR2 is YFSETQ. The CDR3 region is CASSFGELPDNSPLHF. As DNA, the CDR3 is TGCGCCAGCAGCTTTGGGGAGCTTCCAGATAATTCACCCCTCCACTTT. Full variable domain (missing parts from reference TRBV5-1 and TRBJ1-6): KAGVTQTPRYLIKTRGQQVTLSCSPISGHRSVSWYQQTPGQGLQFLFEYFSETQRNKGNFPGRFSGRQFSNSRSEMNVSTLELGDSALYLCASSFGELPDNSPLHFGNGTRLTVT.

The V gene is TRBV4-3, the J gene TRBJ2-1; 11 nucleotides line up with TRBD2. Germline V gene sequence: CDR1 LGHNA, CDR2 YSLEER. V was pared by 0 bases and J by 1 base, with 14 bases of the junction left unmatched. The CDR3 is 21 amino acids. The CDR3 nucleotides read TGCGCCAGCAGCCAAGAGCTGCTAGCGGGAGGTCTCAGCGGGTCCTACAATGAGCAGTTCTTC. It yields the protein CASSQELLAGGLSGSYNEQFF.

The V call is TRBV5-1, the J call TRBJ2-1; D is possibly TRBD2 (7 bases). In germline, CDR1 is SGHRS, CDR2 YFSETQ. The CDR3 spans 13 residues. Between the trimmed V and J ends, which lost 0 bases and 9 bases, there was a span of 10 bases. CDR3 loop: CASSLVGGGEQFF. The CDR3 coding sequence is TGCGCCAGCAGCTTGGTGGGAGGGGGTGAGCAGTTCTTC.

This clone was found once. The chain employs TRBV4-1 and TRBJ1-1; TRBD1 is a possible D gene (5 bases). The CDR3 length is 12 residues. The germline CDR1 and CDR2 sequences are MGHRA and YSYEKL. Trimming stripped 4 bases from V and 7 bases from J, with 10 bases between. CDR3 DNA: TGCGCCAGCAGCCTATCAGGGCGTGAAGCTTTCTTT. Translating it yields CASSLSGREAFF.